This T cell receptor (beta chain) came from a study of response to subunit inactivated influenza vaccine. Regarding the study as a whole: Only a handful of new T cells, the authors suggested, are recruited with each seasonal influenza vaccination.

TCRdb recomputed calls from the RT-PCR reads with MiXCR, one row per CDR3 protein. Among about 300,000 distinct CDR3 sequences listed, approximately 23% were seen once. CDR1 and CDR2 from the germline V gene are LGHDT and YNNKEL (reference sequence). J was trimmed by 4 bases and V by 4 bases; bases with no gene match: 3. The CDR3 loop spans 14 amino acids. In its sample, this clonotype was seen a few times. Its antigen remains unidentified. V gene TRBV3-1 combines with J gene TRBJ2-5; TRBD1 matches at 10 bases. The TCR comes from a man between 50 and 70 years old who received an inactivated influenza vaccine. The source was PBMCs from blood, collected 21 months after vaccination. This CDR3 is CASSRTGGRETQYF. In nucleotides, the CDR3 is TGTGCCAGCAGCCGGACAGGGGGTAGAGAGACCCAGTACTTC.